A selection of T cell receptor beta chains follows, all from one sample in a study of T-cell memory formation after mild COVID-19. TCRdb recomputed calls from the 5' RACE reads with MiXCR, one row per CDR3 protein. The repertoire has under 250,000 distinct CDR3 sequences, 8% to 10% of them found once; the top ten carry approximately 20%. Sequencing was done on a sample of PBMCs or a T cell subset sorted from them (not recorded which). The receptors derive from a man between 18 and 35 years old who had mild COVID-19 (a few samples of this study predate the infection). Cell type and time point are not known. Both conserved end residues are part of each CDR3. D genes are given only for firm matches. The listing skips clone size in some rows; elsewhere it reads once, few, many or a size class.

D gene	clone size	V gene	J gene	CDR3 protein	CDR3 DNA
-	many	TRBV7-2	TRBJ2-7	CASSLAQAGEQYF	TGTGCCAGCAGCTTAGCGCAAGCCGGCGAGCAGTACTTC
TRBD2	few	TRBV29-1	TRBJ2-5	CSVEFPGGVQETQYF	TGCAGCGTCGAATTTCCGGGAGGGGTTCAAGAGACCCAGTACTTC
-	few	TRBV18	TRBJ1-1	CASSMDQNTEAFF	TGTGCCAGCTCAATGGACCAGAACACTGAAGCTTTCTTT
-	-	TRBV5-1	TRBJ2-7	CASTSSPSYEQYF	TGCGCCAGCACCTCCTCCCCGTCCTACGAGCAGTACTTC
-	-	TRBV7-2	TRBJ1-4	CASIFQGVEKKLFF	TGTGCCAGCATCTTCCAGGGAGTCGAAAAAAAACTGTTTTTT
-	few	TRBV7-9	TRBJ1-1	CASSLASGPPRAFF	TGTGCCAGCAGCTTAGCCTCGGGACCCCCCAGGGCTTTCTTT
TRBD2	many	TRBV29-1	TRBJ2-3	CSTALGAGVGDTQYF	TGCAGCACCGCTCTGGGAGCGGGGGTGGGGGATACGCAGTATTTT
TRBD2	few	TRBV4-3	TRBJ2-1	CASSQDILAGSSSYNEQFF	TGCGCCAGCAGCCAAGATATACTAGCGGGCAGCAGCTCCTACAATGAGCAGTTCTTC
TRBD1	few	TRBV20-1	TRBJ1-6	CSARDVLGTGGGSPLHF	TGCAGTGCTAGAGATGTCCTTGGGACAGGGGGCGGTTCACCCCTCCACTTT
TRBD2	few	TRBV20-1	TRBJ2-5	CSARTSGETQYF	TGCAGTGCGCGGACTAGCGGCGAGACCCAGTACTTC
-	many	TRBV4-3	TRBJ2-2	CASSQETGRPGELFF	TGCGCCAGCAGCCAAGAGACGGGGAGACCCGGGGAGCTGTTTTTT
-	-	TRBV6-5	TRBJ2-5	CASSYSSVFGKETQYF	TGTGCCAGCAGTTACTCGAGTGTCTTCGGGAAAGAGACCCAGTACTTC
TRBD2	few	TRBV4-2	TRBJ2-5	CASSLIVGLAGGQETQYF	TGTGCCAGCAGCCTCATCGTCGGACTAGCGGGGGGACAAGAGACCCAGTACTTC
-	-	TRBV5-5	TRBJ1-2	CASSLAPGTDYGYTF	TGTGCCAGCAGCTTGGCTCCCGGGACTGACTATGGCTACACCTTC
-	-	TRBV10-3	TRBJ2-6	CAINGGVSSGANVLTF	TGTGCCATCAACGGGGGTGTTTCCTCTGGGGCCAACGTCCTGACTTTC
TRBD2	many	TRBV9	TRBJ2-2	CASSGTSGGNTGELFF	TGTGCCAGCAGCGGAACTAGCGGGGGAAACACCGGGGAGCTGTTTTTT
-	few	TRBV6-5	TRBJ1-5	CASSYGGSNQPQHF	TGTGCCAGCAGTTACGGGGGTAGCAATCAGCCCCAGCATTTT
-	-	TRBV7-9	TRBJ2-6	CASSSPDKGSNVLTF	TGTGCCAGCAGCTCCCCGGACAAAGGGTCCAACGTCCTGACTTTC
TRBD1	few	TRBV7-9	TRBJ1-1	CASSPGTENTEAFF	TGTGCCAGCAGCCCCGGGACAGAGAACACTGAAGCTTTCTTT
-	-	TRBV4-2	TRBJ1-4	CASSQGDFLQEKLFF	TGTGCCAGCAGCCAAGGGGACTTCCTACAGGAAAAACTGTTTTTT
TRBD1	medium-sized	TRBV12-3/TRBV12-4	TRBJ1-5	CASSQGQGVLNQPQHF	TGTGCCAGCAGTCAGGGACAGGGGGTCCTCAATCAGCCCCAGCATTTT
-	-	TRBV28	TRBJ2-2	CASSTIQGASGELFF	TGTGCCAGCAGTACAATACAGGGAGCCAGCGGGGAGCTGTTTTTT
TRBD1	few	TRBV7-2	TRBJ1-3	CASSLTGVNSGNTIYF	TGTGCCAGCAGCTTGACAGGGGTCAACTCTGGAAACACCATATATTTT
TRBD2	few	TRBV7-6	TRBJ2-3	CASSPERGPADTQYF	TGTGCCAGCAGCCCCGAGCGGGGGCCGGCGGATACGCAGTATTTT
-	few	TRBV5-1	TRBJ2-1	CASLDEPTDNEQFF	TGCGCCAGCTTGGACGAGCCTACCGACAATGAGCAGTTCTTC
TRBD1	many	TRBV5-1	TRBJ2-7	CASSLALGQGAYEQYF	TGCGCCAGCAGCTTGGCCCTAGGACAGGGGGCCTACGAGCAGTACTTC
-	-	TRBV9	TRBJ2-3	CASSVASTDTQYF	TGTGCCAGCAGCGTGGCTAGCACAGATACGCAGTATTTT
-	few	TRBV5-1	TRBJ2-3	CASRGDAQISDTQYF	TGCGCCAGCAGGGGGGACGCACAGATCTCAGATACGCAGTATTTT
-	-	TRBV18	TRBJ1-2	CASSDHPGPYGYTF	TGTGCCAGCTCAGACCATCCCGGGCCCTATGGCTACACCTTC
TRBD2	few	TRBV5-4	TRBJ2-5	CASSSGLAGIQETQYF	TGTGCCAGCAGCTCAGGACTAGCGGGAATTCAAGAGACCCAGTACTTC
-	-	TRBV27	TRBJ2-7	CASSYGTSRTYEQYF	TGTGCCAGCAGCTACGGGACATCCCGAACCTACGAGCAGTACTTC
-	-	TRBV20-1	TRBJ2-1	CSATIEGKGHGNEQFF	TGCAGTGCTACCATAGAGGGTAAGGGGCACGGAAATGAGCAGTTCTTC
TRBD2	many	TRBV20-1	TRBJ2-5	CSVLSGGNGETQYF	TGCAGTGTCCTTAGCGGGGGTAACGGAGAGACCCAGTACTTC
-	-	TRBV5-6	TRBJ2-7	CASSPRPGDYEQYF	TGTGCCAGCAGCCCACGGCCGGGGGACTACGAGCAGTACTTC
-	few	TRBV19	TRBJ2-1	CASSMGGSLDEQFF	TGTGCCAGTAGTATGGGCGGGTCCTTGGATGAGCAGTTCTTC
-	few	TRBV7-9	TRBJ2-2	CASSSLRGNTGELFF	TGTGCCAGCAGCTCTCTGCGGGGTAACACCGGGGAGCTGTTTTTT
-	few	TRBV20-1	TRBJ1-1	CSANRDMNTEAFF	TGCAGTGCTAACAGGGACATGAACACTGAAGCTTTCTTT
TRBD1	few	TRBV20-1	TRBJ1-5	CSASLGDRSLQPQHF	TGCAGTGCTAGCCTTGGGGACAGGTCCCTCCAGCCCCAGCATTTT
-	-	TRBV5-5	TRBJ1-5	CASSLTLGGGSNQPQHF	TGTGCCAGCAGCTTAACGTTGGGGGGTGGGAGCAATCAGCCCCAGCATTTT
-	-	TRBV4-1	TRBJ1-2	CASSQGAGADYGYTF	TGCGCCAGCAGCCAAGGGGCGGGGGCTGACTATGGCTACACCTTC
TRBD2	once	TRBV20-1	TRBJ2-7	CSARVSGRPALQYF	TGCAGTGCTAGGGTCAGCGGGAGGCCCGCCCTGCAGTACTTC
TRBD2	-	TRBV7-2	TRBJ2-7	CASRWTSGEYEQYF	TGTGCCAGCAGGTGGACTAGCGGGGAATACGAGCAGTACTTC
TRBD2	few	TRBV20-1	TRBJ2-2	CSASGLARRELFF	TGCAGTGCCTCGGGACTAGCGAGGCGGGAGCTGTTTTTT
-	-	TRBV14	TRBJ2-5	CASSPRHTEETQYF	TGTGCCAGCAGCCCCCGACACACTGAAGAGACCCAGTACTTC
-	few	TRBV5-5	TRBJ2-5	CASSLGYYRGQFQETQYF	TGTGCCAGCAGCTTGGGATATTACAGAGGACAGTTCCAAGAGACCCAGTACTTC
-	-	TRBV6-6	TRBJ1-2	CASSYSWGNGYTF	TGTGCCAGCAGTTACTCTTGGGGGAATGGCTACACCTTC
TRBD2	-	TRBV7-2	TRBJ2-3	CASSLNSGGGTDTQYF	TGTGCCAGCAGCCTAAATAGCGGGGGGGGCACAGATACGCAGTATTTT
-	few	TRBV20-1	TRBJ1-1	CSASRSTEAFF	TGCAGTGCTAGTAGGTCCACTGAAGCTTTCTTT
TRBD2	-	TRBV7-2	TRBJ2-1	CASSLAGGPSEQFF	TGTGCCAGCAGCTTGGCGGGGGGGCCGAGTGAGCAGTTCTTC
TRBD2	-	TRBV5-1	TRBJ2-1	CASSFFPGTSGGSYNEQFF	TGCGCCAGCAGCTTTTTCCCCGGGACTAGCGGGGGCTCCTACAATGAGCAGTTCTTC
TRBD1	-	TRBV12-3/TRBV12-4	TRBJ1-2	CASSSNRGDYGYTF	TGTGCCAGCAGTTCTAACAGGGGGGACTATGGCTACACCTTC
-	-	TRBV7-9	TRBJ1-4	CASKDGPYEKLFF	TGTGCCAGCAAAGATGGACCTTATGAAAAACTGTTTTTT
TRBD1	few	TRBV28	TRBJ1-2	CASSLSTGFYGYTF	TGTGCCAGCAGTCTATCGACAGGGTTCTATGGCTACACCTTC
-	few	TRBV7-8	TRBJ1-5	CASSVQGWTSNQPQHF	TGTGCCAGCAGCGTCCAAGGGTGGACTAGCAATCAGCCCCAGCATTTT
TRBD2	-	TRBV5-1	TRBJ2-1	CASSSAGLARNEQFF	TGCGCCAGCAGCTCCGCGGGACTAGCGAGGAATGAGCAGTTCTTC
-	-	TRBV7-9	TRBJ2-5	CASSLSPPGSETQYF	TGTGCCAGCAGCCTAAGCCCCCCTGGCTCGGAGACCCAGTACTTC
-	few	TRBV10-3	TRBJ2-6	CAISESSFSGANVLTF	TGTGCCATCAGTGAGAGTAGCTTCTCTGGGGCCAACGTCCTGACTTTC